The rows below give T cell receptor beta chains drawn from one sample of a study of human T cells and chemical hapten exposure. Using its own MiXCR run on the RACE reads, TCRdb lists one record per CDR3 protein. The sample carries some 400,000 distinct CDR3 sequences, approximately 5% recorded once. The sequencing used whole blood, collected in connection with sensitization to the hapten diphenylcyclopropenone (DPC). The receptors were sampled from a woman between 45 and 65 years old with alopecia areata. Some clones in this sample may be carry-over from other donors' samples. Each CDR3 is given without its conserved first and last residue.

TRBJ2-3	TRBV28	ASSLREDRDTQY
TRBJ2-7	TRBV27	ASSFTGGGLYEQY
TRBJ2-3	TRBV5-5	ASSDMGDTQY
TRBJ2-3	TRBV7-9	ASSFDLTSTDTQY
TRBJ2-6	TRBV5-1	ASFPGQVSGANVLT
TRBJ1-6	TRBV2	ASSVGRVNSPLH
TRBJ2-7	TRBV2	ASSEATIGFYEQY
TRBJ2-7	TRBV10-3	AISENYEQY
TRBJ2-3	TRBV7-9	ASSPRDLSTDTQY
TRBJ1-6	TRBV5-1	ASSQWTGNNSPLH
TRBJ2-5	TRBV27	ASSPWTGKETQY
TRBJ1-5	TRBV20-1	SARERGPVLCYQPQH
TRBJ2-2	TRBV11-2	ASSLDRQGELF
TRBJ2-3	TRBV2	ASKGDTQY
TRBJ1-1	TRBV29-1	SVRTGGDNTEAF
TRBJ2-3	TRBV11-2	ASSLGGGASDTQY
TRBJ2-7	TRBV28	ASSFMEPPYEQY
TRBJ2-3	TRBV12-5	ASGLVVSRSTDTQY
TRBJ1-5	TRBV24-1	ATSDRDRGGVNQPQH
TRBJ2-5	TRBV5-6	ASSSPPGSTDQETQY
TRBJ1-5	TRBV12-3/TRBV12-4	ASSLERLNQPQH
TRBJ2-3	TRBV6-5	ASSPGTGWTDTQY
TRBJ2-3	TRBV23-1	ANPYFQGAFTDTQY
TRBJ1-1	TRBV6-5	ASSEVALGNTEAF
TRBJ1-4	TRBV20-1	SARPGTGDGEKLF
TRBJ2-5	TRBV12-3/TRBV12-4	ASSLPTSGRAGETQY
TRBJ2-1	TRBV18	ASSQGTHNEQF
TRBJ1-5	TRBV28	ASSLVGQGGNQPQH
TRBJ2-7	TRBV5-1	ASSLQAAITYEQY
TRBJ2-4	TRBV6-2/TRBV6-3	ASSDPALAGLAKNIQY
TRBJ2-3	TRBV7-9	ASSPGGSGGRRTDTQY
TRBJ2-3	TRBV21-1	ASSYSTGRPDTQY
TRBJ2-7	TRBV2	GGGGTSGNEQY
TRBJ1-6	TRBV5-6	ASQERGTSPLH
TRBJ2-6	TRBV6-1	ASSEARPSGANVLT
TRBJ2-2	TRBV12-3/TRBV12-4	ASSLAGRAGELL
TRBJ2-6	TRBV6-5	ASSSASGRLSGANVLT
TRBJ2-7	TRBV9	ASSPPNSYEQY
TRBJ1-1	TRBV7-9	ASSFQVTEAF
TRBJ1-3	TRBV5-1	ASSTQGASSGNTIY
TRBJ2-6	TRBV5-6	ASSSTGRRESSGANVLT
TRBJ1-6	TRBV3-1	ASSMGTGGNSPLH
TRBJ2-7	TRBV20-1	SAERAGALYEQY
TRBJ1-5	TRBV2	ASSETQGARQPQH
TRBJ2-1	TRBV5-1	ASSWTSGNNEQF
TRBJ1-1	TRBV4-1	ASSQELSRQPTEAF
TRBJ1-1	TRBV4-1	ASRDRGMNTEAF
TRBJ1-1	TRBV4-1	ASSQVGSLSEAF
TRBJ2-6	TRBV7-3	ASSSFGGTSGANVLT
TRBJ1-1	TRBV11-2	ASSLGLGTTEAF
TRBJ1-1	TRBV6-2/TRBV6-3	ASSWRAGSKPTEAF
TRBJ2-7	TRBV5-1	ASSLVPPHDEQY
TRBJ1-2	TRBV7-2	ASSRGDRGYGYT
TRBJ2-1	TRBV24-1	ATSDLGLAGGNEQF
TRBJ2-1	TRBV6-2/TRBV6-3	ASSYMPTSGLLYNEQF